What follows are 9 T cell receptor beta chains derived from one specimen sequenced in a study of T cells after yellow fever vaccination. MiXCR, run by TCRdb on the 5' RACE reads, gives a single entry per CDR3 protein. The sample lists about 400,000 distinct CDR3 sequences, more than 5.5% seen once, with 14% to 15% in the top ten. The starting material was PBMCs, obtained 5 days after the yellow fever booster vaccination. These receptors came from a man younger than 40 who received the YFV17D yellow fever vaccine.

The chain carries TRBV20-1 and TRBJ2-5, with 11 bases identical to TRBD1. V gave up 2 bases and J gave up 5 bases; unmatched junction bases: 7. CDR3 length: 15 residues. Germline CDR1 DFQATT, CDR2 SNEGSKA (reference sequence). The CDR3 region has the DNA TGCAGTGCTAGATCGTCGGACAGGGGGCGGGAGACCCAGTACTTC. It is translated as CSARSSDRGRETQYF.

CDR3 amino acids: CARGHRHTGELFF. The CDR3 DNA sequence: TGCGCCAGGGGACACAGGCACACCGGGGAGCTGTTTTTT. The rearrangement links TRBV10-1 to TRBJ2-2; D is perhaps TRBD1 (6 bases). This CDR3 contains 13 residues. V was pared by 9 bases and J by 3 bases, with 11 bases between. The germline V gene has CDR1 WNHNN and CDR2 SYGVQD (reference sequence).

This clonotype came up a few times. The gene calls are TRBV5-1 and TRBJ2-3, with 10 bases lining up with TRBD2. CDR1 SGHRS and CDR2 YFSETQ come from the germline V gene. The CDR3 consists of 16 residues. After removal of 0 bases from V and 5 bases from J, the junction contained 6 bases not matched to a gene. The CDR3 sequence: CASSLVLAGDGDTQYF. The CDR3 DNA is TGCGCCAGCAGCTTGGTGCTAGCGGGAGATGGAGATACGCAGTATTTT.

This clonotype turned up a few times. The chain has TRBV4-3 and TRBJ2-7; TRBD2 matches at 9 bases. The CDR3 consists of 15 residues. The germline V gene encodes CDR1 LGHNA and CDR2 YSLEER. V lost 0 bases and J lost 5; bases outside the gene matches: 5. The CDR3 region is CASSQDLAGSNEQYF. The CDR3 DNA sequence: TGCGCCAGCAGCCAAGATCTAGCGGGGAGCAACGAGCAGTACTTC.

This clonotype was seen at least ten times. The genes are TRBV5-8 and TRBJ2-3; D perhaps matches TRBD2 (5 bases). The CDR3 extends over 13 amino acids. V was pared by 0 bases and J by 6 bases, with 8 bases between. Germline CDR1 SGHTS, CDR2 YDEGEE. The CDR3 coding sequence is TGTGCCAGCAGCTTGGGCGAGGGCGATACGCAGTATTTT. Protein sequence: CASSLGEGDTQYF.

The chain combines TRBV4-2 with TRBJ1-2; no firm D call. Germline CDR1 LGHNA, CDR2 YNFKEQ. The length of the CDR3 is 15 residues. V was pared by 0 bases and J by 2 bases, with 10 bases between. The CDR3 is CASSQDWGGNYGYTF. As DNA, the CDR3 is TGTGCCAGCAGCCAAGATTGGGGAGGAAACTATGGCTACACCTTC.

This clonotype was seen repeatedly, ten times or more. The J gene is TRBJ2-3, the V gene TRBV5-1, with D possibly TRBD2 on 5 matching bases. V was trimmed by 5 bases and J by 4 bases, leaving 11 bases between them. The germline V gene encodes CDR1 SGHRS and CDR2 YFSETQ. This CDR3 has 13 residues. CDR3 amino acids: CASRSGGADTQYF. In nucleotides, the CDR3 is TGCGCCAGCAGAAGTGGAGGAGCAGATACGCAGTATTTT.

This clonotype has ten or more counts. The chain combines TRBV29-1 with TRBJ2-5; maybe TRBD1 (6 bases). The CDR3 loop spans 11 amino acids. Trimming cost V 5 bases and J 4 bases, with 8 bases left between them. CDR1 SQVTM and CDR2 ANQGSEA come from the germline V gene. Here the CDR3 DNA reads TGCAGCGTTCGGACAGTAGAGACCCAGTACTTC. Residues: CSVRTVETQYF.

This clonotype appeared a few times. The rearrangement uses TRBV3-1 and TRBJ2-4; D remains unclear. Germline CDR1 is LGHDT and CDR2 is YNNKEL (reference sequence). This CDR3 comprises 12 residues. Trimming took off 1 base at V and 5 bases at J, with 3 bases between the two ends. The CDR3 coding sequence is TGTGCCAGCAGCCAAGTCCAAAACATTCAGTACTTC. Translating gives CASSQVQNIQYF.